This TCR beta chain derives from a study of cytomegalovirus exposure and HLA in healthy donors. The PCR used 60 Vbeta and 13 Jbeta primers. Data came from immunoSEQ multiplex PCR; TCRdb stores just in-frame clones and leaves some out. This table has about 190,000 clones, just under 75% appearing once. The ends were cut back, 4 bases at V and 3 bases at J, with 11 bases in the middle. The V gene's germline CDR1 is SGHNT and CDR2 YYREEE (reference sequence). CDR3 size: 13 residues. This receptor was identified in a woman younger than 45 in good health and CMV-seropositive. The chain combines TRBV5-4 with TRBJ2-7; D is perhaps TRBD1 (6 bases). Material for sequencing was PBMCs. The CDR3 here is CASSIDRNYEQYF. The CDR3 nucleotides read TGTGCCAGCAGCATTGACAGGAACTACGAGCAGTACTTC.